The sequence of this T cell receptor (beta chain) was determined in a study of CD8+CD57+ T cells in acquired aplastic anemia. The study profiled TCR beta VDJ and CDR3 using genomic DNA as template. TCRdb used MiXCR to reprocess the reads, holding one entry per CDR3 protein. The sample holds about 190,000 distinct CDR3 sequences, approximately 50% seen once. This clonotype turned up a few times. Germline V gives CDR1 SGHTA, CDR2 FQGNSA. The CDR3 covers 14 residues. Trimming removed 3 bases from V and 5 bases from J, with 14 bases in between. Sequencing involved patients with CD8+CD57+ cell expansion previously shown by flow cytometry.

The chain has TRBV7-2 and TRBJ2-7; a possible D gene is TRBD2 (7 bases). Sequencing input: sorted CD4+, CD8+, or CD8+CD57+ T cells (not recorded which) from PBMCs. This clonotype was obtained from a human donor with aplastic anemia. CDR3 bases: TGTGCCAGCAGCTTCGGGGGCGGGAGCAACGAGCAGTACTTC. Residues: CASSFGGGSNEQYF.